A single sample gave rise to the 6 T cell receptor beta chains below, sequenced in a study of early T cells in non-severe SARS-CoV-2 infection. Each CDR3 protein is one row after TCRdb ran MiXCR on the 5' RACE reads. Counted here are about 55,000 distinct CDR3 sequences, 9.5% to 15% occurring once; the ten biggest clones make up under 4%. The sample comprised whole blood. The receptor set was obtained from an adult who was a healthcare worker with PCR-confirmed SARS-CoV-2 infection or an uninfected control (not recorded which).

The rearrangement uses TRBV28 and TRBJ1-2; D is possibly TRBD1 (5 bases). V was clipped by 6 bases and J by 4 bases, with 9 bases between them. CDR3 length: 12 amino acids. Germline V lookup: CDR1 MDHEN, CDR2 SYDVKM. In DNA, the CDR3 is TGTGCCAGCAGGCAGGGAGGCTATGGCTACACCTTC. This gives the protein CASRQGGYGYTF.

This clonotype appeared a few times. V gene TRBV7-2 combines with J gene TRBJ2-1; D unresolved. Trimming pared 5 bases from V and 10 bases from J, leaving 9 bases between. The CDR3 totals 11 residues. CDR1 and CDR2 from the germline V gene are SGHTA and FQGNSA. CDR3 DNA sequence: TGTGCCAGCAGCCCCCGGTTAGAGCAGTTCTTC. Encoded protein: CASSPRLEQFF.

This clonotype turned up a few times. The genes are TRBV25-1 and TRBJ1-4; D gene unclear. Between the trimmed V and J ends, which lost 5 bases and 8 bases, there was a span of 18 bases. Germline V lookup: CDR1 MGHDK, CDR2 SYGVNS. The CDR3 is 15 amino acids. DNA for the CDR3: TGTGCCAGCAGTTATCGAGGGCTGGTACAGGAAAAACTGTTTTTT. Protein product: CASSYRGLVQEKLFF.

This clonotype was counted only a few times. This chain joins TRBV5-6 and TRBJ1-1; D gene uncertain. CDR1 is SGHDT, CDR2 YYEEEE, per germline. The length of the CDR3 is 13 residues. Trimming removed 0 bases from V and 3 bases from J, with 6 bases in between. The CDR3 bases are TGTGCCAGCAGCTTGGGGGAGGACACTGAAGCTTTCTTT. Translated, it gives CASSLGEDTEAFF.

This clonotype was detected many times. V gene TRBV15 combines with J gene TRBJ2-2; D is uncertain. Germline V gene sequence: CDR1 LNHNV, CDR2 YYDKDF (reference sequence). The CDR3 is made up of 17 amino acids. With 1 base removed from V and 5 bases from J, the gap between germline ends came to 17 bases. The CDR3 bases are TGTGCCACCAGCAGAGCGGGTGCAGGACGCTATACCGGGGAGCTGTTTTTT. Translating gives CATSRAGAGRYTGELFF.

This clonotype was detected ten times or more. This sequence joins TRBV4-2 and TRBJ2-1, with 8 bases matching TRBD2. Germline V CDR1 and CDR2: LGHNA, YNFKEQ. The junction had 8 bases not matched to a gene; V was cut back by 4 bases and J by 6 bases. The CDR3 extends over 15 amino acids. The CDR3 coding sequence is TGTGCCAGCAGCCCCCTAAGCGGGAGAATCAATGAGCAGTTCTTC. Translation: CASSPLSGRINEQFF.